Listed below are T cell receptor beta chains from one sample, sequenced in a study of low-dose radiotherapy and immunotherapy resistance in tumors. TCRdb reanalysed the reads using MiXCR and keeps one entry per CDR3 protein. There are 65,000 to 85,000 distinct CDR3 sequences in the sample; around a sixth occur only once, and approximately 1.5% lies in the top ten. Material: PBMCs, obtained after low-dose radiotherapy plus immunotherapy. The receptor set was obtained from a male donor with prostate cancer. Both conserved end residues are part of each CDR3. Fields, in order: V gene, D gene, J gene, clone size, CDR3 DNA, CDR3 protein. The D gene is left open where the match is weak. Clone size is not always given. Where it is, it says once, few, many or a class for expanded clones.

TRBV7-2	-	TRBJ1-1	-	TGTGCCAGCAGCCCTCTCATCGGGGGAGAGAACACTGAAGCTTTCTTT	CASSPLIGGENTEAFF
TRBV20-1	TRBD1	TRBJ2-5	many	TGCAGTGCCCTCACGGACAGGGTAGGGGAGACCCAGTACTTC	CSALTDRVGETQYF
TRBV12-3/TRBV12-4	TRBD2	TRBJ2-7	many	TGTGCCAGCAGGGGACTAGCGGGAGGAAACGAGCAGTACTTC	CASRGLAGGNEQYF
TRBV13	TRBD2	TRBJ2-1	many	TGTGCCAGCAGTGAAGCGCGGGGGGCCTACAATGAGCAGTTCTTC	CASSEARGAYNEQFF
TRBV6-5	TRBD2	TRBJ2-7	many	TGTGCCAGCAGCTTGGGACTAGCGGGGGACTACTACGAGCAGTACTTC	CASSLGLAGDYYEQYF
TRBV27	TRBD1	TRBJ2-1	-	TGTGCCAGCCGGTCTTGGGACAGGGGCTTGAATGAGCAGTTCTTC	CASRSWDRGLNEQFF
TRBV7-2	-	TRBJ1-5	many	TGTGCCAGCAGCCCTGGAGAGATAAGTCAGCCCCAGCATTTT	CASSPGEISQPQHF
TRBV6-6	-	TRBJ1-3	many	TGTGCCAGCAGTGAGCCGGGACACACCCCTGGAAACACCATATATTTT	CASSEPGHTPGNTIYF
TRBV25-1	-	TRBJ2-7	many	TGTGCCAGCAGTGACGAGGGGGGTGCGTACGAGCAGTACTTC	CASSDEGGAYEQYF
TRBV7-2	-	TRBJ2-1	-	TGTGCCAGCAGTTCAACTGGGCCCGAGCAGTTCTTC	CASSSTGPEQFF
TRBV5-5	-	TRBJ2-3	many	TGTGCCAGCAGCTTGGACGGCCGAACGGATACGCAGTATTTT	CASSLDGRTDTQYF
TRBV20-1	TRBD1	TRBJ2-6	many	TGCAGTGCTCGGGTGGGACAGGGTAGCTCTGGGGCCAACGTCCTGACTTTC	CSARVGQGSSGANVLTF
TRBV27	TRBD2	TRBJ2-1	many	TGTGCCAGCAGTTTACGACTAGCGGGCCCAGGTGAGCAGTTCTTC	CASSLRLAGPGEQFF
TRBV28	TRBD2	TRBJ2-2	many	TGTGCCAGCGAAACTAGCGGTAACACCGGGGAGCTGTTTTTT	CASETSGNTGELFF
TRBV29-1	-	TRBJ2-7	medium-sized	TGCAGCGTTGCCCCTAATCTGGGCGAGCAGTACTTC	CSVAPNLGEQYF
TRBV27	-	TRBJ2-1	many	TGTGCCAGCAGGAAAGGGGGATCTGGCTACAATGAGCAGTTCTTC	CASRKGGSGYNEQFF
TRBV7-9	-	TRBJ2-7	few	TGTGCCAGCAGCCCAGCTAGTGCGGGACTCATTAAGCAGTACTTC	CASSPASAGLIKQYF
TRBV19	TRBD1	TRBJ2-1	-	TGTGCCAGTAGTTCTAAGACAGGGTTTGGCTACAATGAGCAGTTCTTC	CASSSKTGFGYNEQFF